The source of this T cell receptor beta chain is a study of blood T cell repertoires in COVID-19. Study-wide context: The United States, Italy and Spain provided the acute and convalescent COVID-19 samples.

V shed 0 bases and J 5 bases; nucleotides not matched to a gene: 4. Germline CDR1 and CDR2: SGHNT and YYREEE (reference sequence). The CDR3 contains 15 residues. All enrollees were roughly 18 to 89 years old and from roughly 26 US areas. The recovered donors of Cohort 3 showed two negative PCRs, clearance, or symptom resolution. Authors' processing steps: Estimates of nucleated cell counts were drawn from the amplification of reference gene primers. Here immunoSEQ multiplex PCR was the method, and the copy in TCRdb shows in-frame clones only, minus some. The V and J calls and clone size were taken over from that table, and D and trimming were inferred from the DNA. The repertoire consists of about 130,000 clones, with just under 85% occurring once and the leading ten covering 7% to 10%.

This receptor was obtained from a man aged 50 or older who had recovered from COVID-19. Sequenced: PBMCs or T cells enriched from blood (not recorded which). The chain carries TRBV5-4 and TRBJ2-2, with TRBD1 identical over 7 bases. The CDR3 reads CASSLGQGGTGELFF. The CDR3 nucleotides read TGTGCCAGCAGCTTGGGACAGGGTGGGACCGGGGAGCTGTTTTTT. The full variable domain, completed using reference TRBV5-4 and TRBJ2-2, is ETGVTQSPTHLIKTRGQQVTLRCSSQSGHNTVSWYQQALGQGPQFIFQYYREEENGRGNFPPRFSGLQFPNYSSELNVNALELDDSALYLCASSLGQGGTGELFFGEGSRLTVL.